This T cell receptor beta chain was recovered during a study of cytomegalovirus exposure and HLA in healthy donors. The study, taken as a whole, reports: Within a later analysis, the majority of CMV-associated TCR beta chains appeared HLA-restricted. Reported findings show TCR beta sequences accurately forecast HLA-A and HLA-B alleles in most subjects. The classifier was said to identify cytomegalovirus status with high specificity and sensitivity.

Comments on this clone: The antigen is undetermined.

V gave up 0 bases and J gave up 7 bases; unmatched junction bases: 6. CDR3 length: 14 residues. Per germline, CDR1 SGDLS and CDR2 YYNGEE. The PCR contained 60 Vbeta and 13 Jbeta primers. Assay: immunoSEQ multiplex PCR; the TCRdb copy retains only in-frame clones and omits some. The table shows approximately 150,000 clones, with roughly 79% occurring only once. J is TRBJ1-2 and V is TRBV9, with 7 nucleotides matching TRBD1. The receptor's source is a man aged 35-49 years in good health and CMV-seropositive. Input material: PBMCs. CDR3 sequence reads: CASSVGIGGRGYTF. The CDR3 nucleotides read TGTGCCAGCAGCGTAGGGATAGGGGGCCGTGGCTACACCTTC.